This T cell receptor beta chain was profiled in a study of blood T cell repertoires in COVID-19. For the study at large: There were acute and convalescent COVID-19 samples, and they came from the United States, Italy and Spain. The analysed material was cDNA or gDNA that came from T cells, B-cell-depleted T cells, or PBMCs.

The CDR3 sequence is 13 residues long. V was shortened by 8 bases and J by 1 base, with 12 bases between the two germline ends. From germline, CDR1 is GTSNPN and CDR2 SVGIG (reference sequence). Authors' data handling: Estimation of nucleated cell counts was performed using reference gene primer amplification. Clones were sequenced by immunoSEQ multiplex PCR, and TCRdb holds only the in-frame ones, with some missing. That table is the source of V, J and clone size, and D and trimming were worked out from the DNA. There are 150,000 to 200,000 clones in the sample; around 82% occur only once, and approximately 2.4% lies in the top ten.

The V gene is TRBV30, the J gene TRBJ2-1; D perhaps matches TRBD2 (5 bases). Material for sequencing was peripheral blood. This sequence originates from a human donor with acute or convalescent COVID-19. The donor label of this sample is uncertain. CDR3 bases: TGTGCCGGTAGGACTGGTTCCTACAATGAGCAGTTCTTC. This sequence encodes CAGRTGSYNEQFF.